Listed below are T cell receptor beta chains from one sample, sequenced in a study of T cell repertoires in cytomegalovirus infection. Each CDR3 protein gets one entry after TCRdb re-called the reads with MiXCR. In the table there are roughly 230,000 distinct CDR3 sequences, 6% to 8% of which are singletons. Sequenced material: PBMCs. Receptor source: a human donor in good health (CMV status not recorded). Some clones in this sample may be carry-over from other donors' samples. Each CDR3 is given with its conserved first and last residue. Fields, in order: V gene, clone size, D gene, J gene, CDR3 length, CDR3 protein, CDR3 DNA. The D gene is left open where the match is weak. The size field reads how often the clone was seen (once, few, many) or a class if it is expanded.

V gene: TRBV7-2
clone size: many
D gene: .
J gene: TRBJ1-6
CDR3 length: 14
CDR3 protein: CASSLKGESTPLHF
CDR3 DNA: TGTGCCAGCAGCTTAAAGGGAGAGTCGACACCCCTCCACTTT

V gene: TRBV29-1
clone size: many
D gene: TRBD1
J gene: TRBJ1-1
CDR3 length: 13
CDR3 protein: CSINSDRQTEAFF
CDR3 DNA: TGCAGCATAAACTCGGACAGGCAAACTGAAGCTTTCTTT

V gene: TRBV7-2
clone size: many
D gene: .
J gene: TRBJ1-5
CDR3 length: 16
CDR3 protein: CASSLSIGQGSQPQHF
CDR3 DNA: TGTGCCAGCAGCTTGAGTATCGGGCAGGGTAGTCAGCCCCAGCATTTT

V gene: TRBV5-6
clone size: many
D gene: .
J gene: TRBJ2-2
CDR3 length: 16
CDR3 protein: CASSLDSKWNTGELFF
CDR3 DNA: TGTGCCAGCAGCTTGGATAGCAAATGGAACACCGGGGAGCTGTTTTTT

V gene: TRBV6-2/TRBV6-3
clone size: few
D gene: TRBD2
J gene: TRBJ2-1
CDR3 length: 15
CDR3 protein: CAIGGLAGSYNEQFF
CDR3 DNA: TGTGCCATCGGTGGACTAGCGGGCTCCTACAATGAGCAGTTCTTC

V gene: TRBV20-1
clone size: many
D gene: TRBD2
J gene: TRBJ2-3
CDR3 length: 14
CDR3 protein: CSAAGGRGADTQYF
CDR3 DNA: TGCAGTGCCGCGGGGGGGCGTGGTGCAGATACGCAGTATTTT

V gene: TRBV7-2
clone size: many
D gene: TRBD2
J gene: TRBJ2-5
CDR3 length: 18
CDR3 protein: CASSLAVIAGGLQETQYF
CDR3 DNA: TGTGCCAGCAGCTTAGCGGTAATAGCGGGGGGGCTTCAAGAGACCCAGTACTTC

V gene: TRBV11-2
clone size: many
D gene: TRBD1
J gene: TRBJ2-4
CDR3 length: 17
CDR3 protein: CASSPLTGGVAKNIQYF
CDR3 DNA: TGTGCCAGCAGCCCCTTGACAGGGGGGGTAGCCAAAAACATTCAGTACTTC

V gene: TRBV25-1
clone size: many
D gene: TRBD1
J gene: TRBJ2-7
CDR3 length: 18
CDR3 protein: CASSDSSTGTGPSYEQYF
CDR3 DNA: TGTGCCAGCAGTGATTCCTCCACCGGGACAGGTCCCTCCTACGAGCAGTACTTC

V gene: TRBV14
clone size: many
D gene: .
J gene: TRBJ1-1
CDR3 length: 15
CDR3 protein: CASTERQGRNTEAFF
CDR3 DNA: TGTGCCAGCACCGAAAGGCAGGGCAGAAACACTGAAGCTTTCTTT

V gene: TRBV28
clone size: many
D gene: TRBD2
J gene: TRBJ2-7
CDR3 length: 15
CDR3 protein: CASSSYGLAGHEQYF
CDR3 DNA: TGTGCCAGCAGTTCGTACGGACTAGCGGGCCACGAGCAGTACTTC

V gene: TRBV18
clone size: many
D gene: .
J gene: TRBJ2-3
CDR3 length: 12
CDR3 protein: CASSPGTDTQYF
CDR3 DNA: TGTGCCAGCTCACCCGGCACAGATACGCAGTATTTT

V gene: TRBV7-2
clone size: many
D gene: TRBD2
J gene: TRBJ2-5
CDR3 length: 15
CDR3 protein: CASSLSGGKEETQYF
CDR3 DNA: TGTGCCAGCAGCTTAAGCGGGGGGAAGGAAGAGACCCAGTACTTC

V gene: TRBV7-6
clone size: many
D gene: .
J gene: TRBJ2-1
CDR3 length: 13
CDR3 protein: CASSLQEGPEQFF
CDR3 DNA: TGTGCCAGCAGCTTACAGGAGGGTCCTGAGCAGTTCTTC